The 16 T cell receptor beta chains below come from one sample, sequenced in a study of shared clonotypes between healthy human individuals. Profiled with immunoSEQ multiplex PCR; TCRdb holds only in-frame clones, not every one. This table holds hundreds of thousands of clones, around 78% found once. The source material was PBMCs. The receptor set was obtained from a woman between 35 and 50 years old in good health. Some clones in this sample may be carry-over from other donors' samples.

This clone was observed once. The V gene is TRBV6-5, the J gene TRBJ2-3; 9 nucleotides line up with TRBD1. J gave up 3 bases and V 10 bases, and 8 bases lay outside the gene matches. The CDR3 has 14 residues. CDR1 is MNHEY and CDR2 is SVGAGI in the germline V gene. The CDR3 region is CAISGTGTTDTQYF. The CDR3 bases are TGTGCCATCAGCGGGACAGGGACAACAGATACGCAGTATTTT.

As regards this clone: The sample has other DNA sequences that encode this CDR3 too. This chain links TRBV28 with TRBJ2-1; D uncertain. Germline V gives CDR1 MDHEN, CDR2 SYDVKM. V shed 3 bases and J shed 10 bases, with 7 bases lying between them. This CDR3 comprises 11 residues. The CDR3, as DNA: TGTGCCAGCAGTTTGGGGAACGAGCAGTTCTTC. It encodes CASSLGNEQFF.

The genes are TRBV11-2 and TRBJ2-1; TRBD2 aligns across 8 bases. V was pared by 5 bases and J by 8 bases, with 14 bases of the junction left unmatched. The CDR3 sequence is 16 residues long. CDR1 and CDR2 from the germline V gene are SGHAT and FQNNGV. The CDR3 region has the DNA TGTGCCAGCAGCCCGTACCGTAGCGGGATTGGGGATGAGCAGTTCTTC. It translates to CASSPYRSGIGDEQFF.

V is TRBV19 and J is TRBJ2-5; 11 bases align to TRBD2. Trimming took 4 bases from V and 4 from J; bases not matched to a gene: 2. CDR1 is LNHDA, CDR2 SQIVND, per germline (reference sequence). The CDR3 loop spans 14 amino acids. The CDR3 coding sequence is TGTGCCAGTAGTACCGGACTAGCGGGAGAGACCCAGTACTTC. It is translated as CASSTGLAGETQYF.

This clone was detected only a few times. The genes are TRBV21-1 and TRBJ1-1; the D call TRBD1 from the table was never checked on the DNA. TRBV21-1 is given as a pseudogene. The CDR3 is made up of 16 amino acids. Here the CDR3 reads CASSKAGAARGTEAFF. Written as DNA, the CDR3 is TGTGCCAGCAGCAAAGCGGGGGCGGCTCGGGGCACTGAAGCTTTCTTT.

This clone has only one observation. The CDR3 DNA sequence: TGCGCCAGCAGCTGGGGGACTAGCGCGAACCAAGAGACCCAGTACTTC. Encoded protein: CASSWGTSANQETQYF. The chain combines TRBV5-1 with TRBJ2-5, with 10 bases that match TRBD2. V was clipped by 3 bases and J by 0 bases; unmatched bases: 5. CDR1 SGHRS and CDR2 YFSETQ come from the germline V gene. The CDR3 has 16 amino acids.

This clone was detected a few times. The rearrangement links TRBV15 to TRBJ2-6, with 8 bases fitting TRBD1. Germline loops: CDR1 LNHNV, CDR2 YYDKDF (reference sequence). This CDR3 region has 19 residues. J gave up 0 bases and V 5 bases, and 12 bases lay outside the gene matches. The CDR3 sequence: CATSQNRDRLLSGANVLTF. The CDR3 DNA reads as TGTGCCACCAGCCAAAACCGGGACAGGCTCCTCTCTGGGGCCAACGTCCTGACTTTC.

J is TRBJ2-3 and V is TRBV28; D not certain. V was clipped by 7 bases and J by 0 bases, with 11 bases between them. CDR3 size: 14 residues. Germline V CDR1 and CDR2: MDHEN, SYDVKM. The chain's CDR3 is CASTSGISTDTQYF. DNA for the CDR3: TGTGCCAGCACCTCCGGCATTAGCACAGATACGCAGTATTTT.

V is TRBV19 and J is TRBJ1-2, with TRBD1 identical over 7 bases. V was clipped by 4 bases and J by 7 bases; unmatched bases: 9. In germline, CDR1 is LNHDA, CDR2 SQIVND (reference sequence). The CDR3 is 14 residues long. This CDR3 is CASSTRQGQGGYTF. The CDR3 DNA is TGTGCCAGTAGTACCCGACAGGGCCAGGGTGGCTACACCTTC.

J is TRBJ2-1 and V is TRBV10-3; the match to TRBD1 covers 9 bases. The junction had 3 bases not matched to a gene; V was cut back by 3 bases and J by 3 bases. This CDR3 region has 15 residues. Germline V CDR1 and CDR2: ENHRY, SYGVKD. CDR3 protein: CAISEGDRVYNEQFF. The CDR3 bases are TGTGCCATCAGTGAAGGGGACAGGGTCTACAATGAGCAGTTCTTC.

This clone was counted between two and nine times. The chain combines TRBV7-9 with TRBJ1-3; no clear D gene. Trimming removed 1 base from V and 0 bases from J, with 7 bases in between. The germline gives CDR1 SEHNR, CDR2 FQNEAQ (reference sequence). This CDR3 is 15 amino acids long. DNA of the CDR3: TGTGCCAGCAGCTTAGGGCAGAGCTCTGGAAACACCATATATTTT. It yields the protein CASSLGQSSGNTIYF.

This clone was counted many times. CDR3 protein: CASSVATWGQETQYF. CDR3 DNA: TGTGCCAGCAGCGTAGCTACGTGGGGGCAAGAGACCCAGTACTTC. The V and J genes are TRBV9 and TRBJ2-5; perhaps D is TRBD1 or TRBD2 (5 bases each). V was clipped by 0 bases and J by 2 bases, with 11 bases between them. Per germline, CDR1 SGDLS and CDR2 YYNGEE. This CDR3 contains 15 residues.

CDR3 sequence (DNA): TGTGCCATCAGGGGGCCCAGGGTTGGGGACGCTGAAGCTTTCTTT. The encoded protein is CAIRGPRVGDAEAFF. The chain combines TRBV10-3 with TRBJ1-1; D possibly corresponds to TRBD1 (5 bases). This CDR3 is built from 15 residues. V was clipped by 6 bases and J by 6 bases, with 20 bases between them. Germline lookup yields CDR1 ENHRY and CDR2 SYGVKD.

This chain connects TRBV6-1 to TRBJ1-4; TRBD1 is a possible D gene (5 bases). Germline CDR1 is MNHNS and CDR2 is SASEGT. Trimming pared 1 base from V and 8 bases from J, leaving 11 bases between. This CDR3 has 14 residues. CDR3 DNA sequence: TGTGCCAGCAGTGAAGTGGGGCAGGGAGAAAAACTGTTTTTT. This gives the protein CASSEVGQGEKLFF.

V gene TRBV5-1 combines with J gene TRBJ2-7; D may match TRBD1 or TRBD2 (5 bases each). Looked up from germline, CDR1 is SGHRS and CDR2 is YFSETQ. The CDR3 loop spans 15 amino acids. V was trimmed by 3 bases and J by 0 bases, leaving 13 bases between them. This chain's CDR3 is CASSSVGESSYEQYF. The CDR3 DNA sequence: TGCGCCAGCAGCTCGGTAGGGGAGAGCTCCTACGAGCAGTACTTC.

J is TRBJ1-1 and V is TRBV30, with D tentatively TRBD1 (5 bases). CDR3 length: 14 residues. The ends were cut back, 2 bases at V and 6 bases at J, with 16 bases in the middle. Germline loops: CDR1 GTSNPN, CDR2 SVGIG (reference sequence). The CDR3 bases are TGTGCCTGGAGTTGGGGACTATTCGACTCTGAAGCTTTCTTT. This sequence encodes CAWSWGLFDSEAFF.